This TCR beta chain was obtained from a study of T cell changes during pregnancy in multiple sclerosis (dated by TCRdb to between 2017 and 2020). Describing the broader study: Changes in the T cell repertoire over the course of pregnancy were examined in this study in women with multiple sclerosis.

The CDR1 and CDR2 encoded by the germline V gene are SGHRS and YFSETQ. There are 14 amino acids in the CDR3, from cysteine to phenylalanine inclusive. Here the CDR3 DNA is all that survives: 42 bases in frame from base 1. Clipping removes 5 bases from V and 11 bases from J, with 12 as the unmatched junction base count. Receptor libraries were prepared by the immunoSEQ multiplex PCR assay. TCRdb limited this immuneACCESS table to in-frame rearrangements with V and J called. A share of clones is missing; checked studies link under half to unresolved V genes, and the rest is unexplained. The sample table lists about 40,000 clones, 70% to 90% of them with a count of one. Clones ranked in the top ten supply roughly 0.52% of the sample. A remark on this clone: It has no known antigen specificity. It has no much larger one-base neighbor in the sample; base qualities were not kept.

The sample consisted of CD4+ T cells from peripheral blood mononuclear cells, taken before pregnancy. This receptor was obtained from a female donor with multiple sclerosis, enrolled in a pregnancy study. The sequence joins TRBV5-1 to TRBJ1-1; TRBD1 matches 10 bases in the middle. The nucleotides are TGCGCCAGCAGTCCGGGACAGGGGAGAGGTAGGGCTTTCTTT. It translates to CASSPGQGRGRAFF.